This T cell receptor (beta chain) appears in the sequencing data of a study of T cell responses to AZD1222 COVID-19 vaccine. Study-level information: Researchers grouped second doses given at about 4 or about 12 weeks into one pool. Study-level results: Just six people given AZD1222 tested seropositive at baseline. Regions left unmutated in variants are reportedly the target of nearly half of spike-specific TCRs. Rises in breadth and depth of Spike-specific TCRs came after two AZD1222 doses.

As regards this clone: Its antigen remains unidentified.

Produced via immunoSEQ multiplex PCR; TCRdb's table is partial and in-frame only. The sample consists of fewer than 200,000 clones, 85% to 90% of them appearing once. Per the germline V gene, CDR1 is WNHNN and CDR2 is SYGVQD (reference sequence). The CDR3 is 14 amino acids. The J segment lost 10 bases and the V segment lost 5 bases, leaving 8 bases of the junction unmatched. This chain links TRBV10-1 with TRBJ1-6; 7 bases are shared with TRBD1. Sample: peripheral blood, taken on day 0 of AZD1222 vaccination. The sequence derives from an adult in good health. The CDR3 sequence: CASSRTGAGSPLHF. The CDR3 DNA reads TGCGCCAGCAGTCGAACAGGGGCAGGGTCACCCCTCCACTTT.